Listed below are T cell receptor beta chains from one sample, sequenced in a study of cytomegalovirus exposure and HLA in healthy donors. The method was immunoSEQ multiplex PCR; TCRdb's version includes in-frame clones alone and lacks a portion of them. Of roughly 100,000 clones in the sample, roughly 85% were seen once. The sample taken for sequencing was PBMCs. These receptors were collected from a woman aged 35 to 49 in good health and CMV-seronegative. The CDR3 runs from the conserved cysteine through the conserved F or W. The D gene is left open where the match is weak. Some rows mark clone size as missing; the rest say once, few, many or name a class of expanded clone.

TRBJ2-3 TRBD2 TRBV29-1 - CSVVSGGSTDTQYF TGCAGCGTGGTTAGCGGGGGAAGCACAGATACGCAGTATTTT
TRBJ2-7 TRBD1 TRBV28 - CASSQGQGNVNEQYF TGTGCCAGCAGCCAGGGACAGGGAAACGTAAACGAGCAGTACTTC
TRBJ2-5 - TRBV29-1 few CSVALRQQETQYF TGCAGCGTTGCCCTTCGACAGCAAGAGACCCAGTACTTC
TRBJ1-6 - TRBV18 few CASSPNNDFNSPLHF TGTGCCAGCTCACCAAACAATGACTTTAATTCACCCCTCCACTTT
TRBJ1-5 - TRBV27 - CASSVNGRESPGAQHF TGTGCCAGCAGTGTTAACGGGAGGGAAAGCCCGGGGGCCCAGCATTTT
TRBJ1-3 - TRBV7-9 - CASSLDRRISSGNTIYF TGTGCCAGCAGCTTAGATCGGCGGATTAGCTCTGGAAACACCATATATTTT
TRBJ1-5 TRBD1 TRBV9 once CASSVGQGNQPQHF TGTGCCAGCAGCGTGGGACAGGGCAATCAGCCCCAGCATTTT
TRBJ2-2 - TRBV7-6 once CASSLDAPGTNTGELFF TGTGCCAGCAGCTTAGACGCCCCGGGGACTAACACCGGGGAGCTGTTTTTT
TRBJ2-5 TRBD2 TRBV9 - CASSSSTSGETQYF TGTGCCAGCAGCTCCTCGACTAGCGGGGAGACCCAGTACTTC
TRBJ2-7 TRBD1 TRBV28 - CASSFYLGTGSSYEQYF TGTGCCAGCAGTTTTTACTTAGGGACAGGTAGTTCCTACGAGCAGTACTTC
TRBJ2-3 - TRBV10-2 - CASSEPRSRGATDTQYF TGCGCCAGCAGTGAGCCCAGGTCACGGGGGGCGACAGATACGCAGTATTTT
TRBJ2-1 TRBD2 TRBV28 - CASSLKGSGGFF TGTGCCAGCAGTTTAAAGGGATCGGGAGGGTTCTTC
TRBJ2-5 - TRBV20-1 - CSAPRRETQYF TGCAGTGCCCCTCGCCGGGAGACCCAGTACTTC
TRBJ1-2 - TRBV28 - CASSLGAGNNYGYTF TGTGCCAGCAGTTTAGGGGCAGGGAACAACTATGGCTACACCTTC
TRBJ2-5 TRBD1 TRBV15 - CATSPQRGQGAETQYF TGTGCCACCAGCCCCCAGAGGGGGCAGGGGGCAGAGACCCAGTACTTC
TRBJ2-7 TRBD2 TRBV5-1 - CASSSTLGAAGDVYEQYF TGCGCCAGCAGCTCCACACTCGGGGCGGCGGGGGATGTCTACGAGCAGTACTTC
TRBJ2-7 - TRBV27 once CASSLSLYEQYF TGTGCCAGCAGTTTATCCCTCTACGAGCAGTACTTC
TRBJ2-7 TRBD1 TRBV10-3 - CATGDRAHEQYF TGTGCCACTGGGGACAGGGCCCACGAGCAGTACTTC
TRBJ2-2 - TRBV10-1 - CASSGGTNTGELFF TGCGCCAGCAGTGGGGGGACAAACACCGGGGAGCTGTTTTTT
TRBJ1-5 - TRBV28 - CASSPAGGSSFDQPQHF TGTGCCAGCAGTCCCGCCGGGGGGAGTTCGTTCGATCAGCCCCAGCATTTT
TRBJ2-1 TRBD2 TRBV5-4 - CASSLRGGLYNEQFF TGTGCCAGCAGCTTGCGGGGGGGCCTCTACAATGAGCAGTTCTTC
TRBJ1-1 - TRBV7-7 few CASSTGYTEAFF TGTGCCAGCAGTACAGGTTACACTGAAGCTTTCTTT
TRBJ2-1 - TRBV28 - CASSLAGRVNEQFF TGTGCCAGCAGTTTAGCGGGAAGGGTAAATGAGCAGTTCTTC
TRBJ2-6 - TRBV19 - CASSLRQITREIISGANVLTF TGTGCCAGTAGTCTACGACAGATCACCCGAGAGATTATCTCTGGGGCCAACGTCCTGACTTTC
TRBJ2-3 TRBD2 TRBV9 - CASSVVGRDTQYF TGTGCCAGCAGCGTAGTCGGGAGGGATACGCAGTATTTT
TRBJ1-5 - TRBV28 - CASSFPSGGHNQPQHF TGTGCCAGCAGTTTCCCGTCCGGCGGACACAATCAGCCCCAGCATTTT
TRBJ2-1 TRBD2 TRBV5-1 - CASSLTSGDFSYNEQFF TGCGCCAGCAGCTTGACTAGCGGAGACTTCTCCTACAATGAGCAGTTCTTC
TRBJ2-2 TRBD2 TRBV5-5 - CASSLSSGGVTGELFF TGTGCCAGCAGCTTGTCCAGCGGGGGAGTCACCGGGGAGCTGTTTTTT
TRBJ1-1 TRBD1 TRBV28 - CASSLGWDRNTEAFF TGTGCCAGCAGTTTAGGGTGGGACAGGAACACTGAAGCTTTCTTT
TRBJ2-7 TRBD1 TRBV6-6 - CASRGGQGLYEQYF TGTGCCAGCAGGGGGGGACAGGGGCTCTACGAGCAGTACTTC
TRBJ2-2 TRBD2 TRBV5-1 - CASSWGVAGEEIGELFF TGCGCCAGCAGCTGGGGGGTAGCGGGAGAAGAAATCGGGGAGCTGTTTTTT
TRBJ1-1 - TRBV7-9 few CASSSPGFPRPEAFF TGTGCCAGCAGCTCTCCGGGGTTCCCTAGACCTGAAGCTTTCTTT
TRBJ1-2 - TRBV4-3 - CASSQDRTDYGYTF TGCGCCAGCAGCCAAGACCGGACAGACTATGGCTACACCTTC
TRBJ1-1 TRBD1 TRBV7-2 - CASSLVGQGNTEAFF TGTGCCAGCAGCTTAGTGGGACAGGGGAACACTGAAGCTTTCTTT
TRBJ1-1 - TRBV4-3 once CASSDTVNTEAFF TGCGCCAGCAGTGATACAGTGAACACTGAAGCTTTCTTT
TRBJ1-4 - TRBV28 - CASRSRRQEPNEKLFF TGTGCCAGCAGATCTCGTAGACAGGAGCCGAATGAAAAACTGTTTTTT
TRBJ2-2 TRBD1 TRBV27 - CASSTGGGYTGELFF TGTGCCAGCAGCACAGGGGGCGGCTACACCGGGGAGCTGTTTTTT
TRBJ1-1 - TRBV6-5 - CASTRPNGRGTEAFF TGTGCCAGCACCCGACCGAACGGGAGAGGGACTGAAGCTTTCTTT
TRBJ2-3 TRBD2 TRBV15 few CATSRSLAGVSDTQYF TGTGCCACCAGCAGGTCTCTAGCGGGAGTTTCAGATACGCAGTATTTT
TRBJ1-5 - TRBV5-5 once CASGQDSNQPQHF TGTGCCAGCGGCCAAGATAGCAATCAGCCCCAGCATTTT
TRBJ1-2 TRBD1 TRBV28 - CASSSGTETNYGYTF TGTGCCAGCAGTTCCGGGACAGAGACTAACTATGGCTACACCTTC
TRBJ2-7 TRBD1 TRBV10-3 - CAIPSGGLDEQYF TGTGCCATTCCATCAGGGGGCTTAGACGAGCAGTACTTC
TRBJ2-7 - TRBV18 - CASSRREPYEQYF TGTGCCAGCTCAAGGAGGGAGCCCTACGAGCAGTACTTC
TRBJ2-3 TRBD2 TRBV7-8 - CASSLAMRGDGTQYF TGTGCCAGCAGCTTAGCGATGCGGGGGGACGGTACGCAGTATTTT
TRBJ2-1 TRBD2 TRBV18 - CASSQGLAGVNEQFF TGTGCCAGCTCACAGGGACTAGCGGGAGTAAATGAGCAGTTCTTC
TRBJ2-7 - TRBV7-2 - CASSFGSLGTGGLEQYF TGTGCCAGCAGTTTCGGGTCCCTCGGGACTGGGGGTCTCGAGCAGTACTTC
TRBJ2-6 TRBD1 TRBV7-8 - CASSFPRRPGQGDSGANVLTF TGTGCCAGCAGCTTTCCCCGTCGACCGGGACAGGGGGACTCTGGGGCCAACGTCCTGACTTTC
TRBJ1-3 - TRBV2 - CASFSGDRSSGNTIYF TGTGCCAGCTTTTCGGGGGACCGAAGCTCTGGAAACACCATATATTTT
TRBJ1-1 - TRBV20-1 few CSASKQPEAFF TGCAGTGCTAGTAAACAGCCTGAAGCTTTCTTT
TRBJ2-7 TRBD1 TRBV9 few CASSVGQGNYEQYF TGTGCCAGCAGCGTCGGACAGGGGAATTACGAGCAGTACTTC
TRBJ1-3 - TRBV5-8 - CASSLRGNTIYF TGTGCCAGCAGCCTACGGGGAAACACCATATATTTT
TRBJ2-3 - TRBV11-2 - CASSRTNTDTQYF TGTGCCAGCAGCCGTACAAACACAGATACGCAGTATTTT
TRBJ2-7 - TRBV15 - CATSDPQFVSYEQYF TGTGCCACCAGCGACCCACAGTTCGTCTCCTACGAGCAGTACTTC
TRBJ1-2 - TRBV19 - CASSIPGNYGYTF TGTGCCAGTAGTATACCAGGGAACTATGGCTACACCTTC
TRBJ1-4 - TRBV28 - CASSLGGATNEKLFF TGTGCCAGCAGTTTAGGAGGAGCAACTAATGAAAAACTGTTTTTT
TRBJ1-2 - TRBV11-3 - CASSLRSNYGYTF TGTGCCAGCAGCTTGAGGTCGAACTATGGCTACACCTTC
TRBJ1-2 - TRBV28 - CASSLSATGPIYGYTF TGTGCCAGCAGTTTATCCGCGACAGGCCCCATCTATGGCTACACCTTC
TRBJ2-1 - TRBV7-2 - CASSLNPPDGYNEQFF TGTGCCAGCAGCCTAAACCCCCCTGACGGGTACAATGAGCAGTTCTTC
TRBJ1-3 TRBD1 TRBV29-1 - CSVGQGGLEPGNTIYF TGCAGCGTTGGACAGGGTGGACTTGAGCCCGGAAACACCATATATTTT
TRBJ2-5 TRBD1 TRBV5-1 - CASSPTGGAETQYF TGCGCCAGCAGCCCGACAGGGGGCGCAGAGACCCAGTACTTC